A single sample gave rise to the 26 T cell receptor beta chains below, sequenced in a study of cytomegalovirus exposure and HLA in healthy donors. The PCR made use of 60 Vbeta and 13 Jbeta primers. TCRdb's copy holds only in-frame clones and misses some; the assay was immunoSEQ multiplex PCR. The table records roughly 130,000 clones, around 65% of them present only once. The sample was PBMCs. These receptor sequences come from a male donor in good health and CMV-seronegative.

The chain carries TRBV23-1 and TRBJ1-4, with 11 bases lining up with TRBD1. TRBV23-1 has ORF status, its function being uncertain. CDR3 length: 17 residues. CDR3 sequence: CADRGQGGSATNEKLFF. CDR3 DNA: TGCGCGGACCGGGGACAGGGGGGCTCTGCAACTAATGAAAAACTGTTTTTT.

V usage is TRBV7-2 and J usage is TRBJ1-1; D gene unclear. V gave up 0 bases and J gave up 11 bases, with 13 bases separating them. Germline CDR1 SGHTA, CDR2 FQGNSA. The CDR3 consists of 13 residues. CDR3 protein: CASSLAGSGVAFF. Here the CDR3 DNA reads TGTGCCAGCAGCTTAGCGGGTAGCGGGGTTGCTTTCTTT. Based on the CDR3 plus reference TRBV7-2 and TRBJ1-1, the full variable domain is GAGVSQSPSNKVTEKGKDVELRCDPISGHTALYWYRQSLGQGLEFLIYFQGNSAPDKSGLPSDRFSAERTGGSVSTLTIQRTQQEDSAVYLCASSLAGSGVAFFGQGTRLTVV.

The V gene is TRBV7-9, the J gene TRBJ1-1; D is uncertain. CDR3 length: 16 amino acids. CDR1 and CDR2 (germline): SEHNR, FQNEAQ (reference sequence). V gave up 5 bases and J gave up 2 bases, with 18 bases separating them. The CDR3 DNA is TGTGCCAGCAGCACAACCCGGGGATTTAGAAACACTGAAGCTTTCTTT. It translates to CASSTTRGFRNTEAFF. The full variable domain, in which reference TRBV7-9 and TRBJ1-1 provide the parts outside the CDR3, is DTGVSQNPRHKITKRGQNVTFRCDPISEHNRLYWYRQTLGQGPEFLTYFQNEAQLEKSRLLSDRFSAERPKGSFSTLEIQRTEQGDSAMYLCASSTTRGFRNTEAFFGQGTRLTVV.

This clone showed up just once. The CDR3: CASRSTEGTSRNEQYF. In DNA form, the CDR3 reads TGTGCAAGTCGCTCCACGGAAGGGACTAGCCGGAACGAGCAGTACTTC. The chain employs TRBV12-2 and TRBJ2-7; TRBD2 is the table's D call, not checked against the DNA. TRBV12-2 is termed a pseudogene. This CDR3 spans 16 amino acids.

The gene calls are TRBV6-5 and TRBJ1-3, with D possibly being TRBD1 (6 bases). Germline V CDR1 and CDR2: MNHEY, SVGAGI. The CDR3 runs 15 residues. V was pared by 7 bases and J by 2 bases, with 15 bases between. The CDR3 region has the DNA TGTGCCAGCACCACGGACAGAAATGCTGGAAACACCATATATTTT. Translation: CASTTDRNAGNTIYF.

The genes are TRBV27 and TRBJ2-1, with 7 bases lining up with TRBD2. The junction had 8 bases not matched to a gene; V was cut back by 3 bases and J by 6 bases. Per the germline V gene, CDR1 is MNHEY and CDR2 is SMNVEV (reference sequence). The CDR3 has 15 amino acids. The CDR3 loop reads CASSFLRGGLNEQFF. The CDR3 region has the DNA TGTGCCAGCAGTTTCCTTCGCGGGGGACTCAATGAGCAGTTCTTC.

Only a few counts were recorded for this clone. The V gene is TRBV7-9, the J gene TRBJ2-2; TRBD2 matches 11 bases. CDR3 length: 17 residues. CDR1 is SEHNR, CDR2 FQNEAQ, per germline (reference sequence). V gave up 6 bases and J gave up 2 bases; unmatched junction bases: 8. In DNA form, the CDR3 reads TGTGCCAGCAGTGGGGCTAGCGGGGGGTCCAACACCGGGGAGCTGTTTTTT. Translation: CASSGASGGSNTGELFF.

In its sample, this clone was seen a few times. Other DNA sequences in this specimen translate into the identical CDR3. V and J are TRBV6-5 and TRBJ1-2; 8 nucleotides line up with TRBD1. From germline, CDR1 is MNHEY and CDR2 SVGAGI. CDR3 length equals 13 residues. Trimming took 6 bases from V and 3 from J; bases not matched to a gene: 3. CDR3 amino acids: CASRATGDYGYTF. The CDR3 DNA reads TGTGCCAGCAGGGCGACAGGGGACTATGGCTACACCTTC.

V usage is TRBV7-3 and J usage is TRBJ1-2; D call uncertain. The CDR3 is made up of 15 amino acids. The V gene lost 2 bases and the J gene lost 4 bases, with 14 bases spanning the gap. CDR1 is SGHTA and CDR2 is FQGTGA in the germline V gene. The CDR3 DNA is TGTGCCAGCAGCTTAGGTCCGGGGTCGGGCTATGGCTACACCTTC. Its protein product is CASSLGPGSGYGYTF. The whole variable domain, remainder taken from reference TRBV7-3 and TRBJ1-2, is GAGVSQTPSNKVTEKGKYVELRCDPISGHTALYWYRQSLGQGPEFLIYFQGTGAADDSGLPNDRFFAVRPEGSVSTLKIQRTERGDSAVYLCASSLGPGSGYGYTFGSGTRLTVV.

The rearrangement links TRBV15 to TRBJ1-5, with TRBD1 as a possible D gene (6 bases). The V gene lost 0 bases and the J gene lost 1 base, with 13 bases spanning the gap. Germline-derived CDR1 and CDR2 are LNHNV and YYDKDF (reference sequence). This CDR3 comprises 17 residues. The CDR3 DNA reads as TGTGCCACCAGCAGAGAGAGTGCCGGACAGAGCAATCAGCCCCAGCATTTT. Encoded protein: CATSRESAGQSNQPQHF.

This clone was seen more than once but under ten times. The chain is built from TRBV11-1 and TRBJ1-6, with no clear D. The V and J ends lost 1 base and 9 bases respectively, with 7 bases between them. The germline gives CDR1 SGHAT, CDR2 FQDESV (reference sequence). CDR3 length equals 13 residues. The CDR3 is CASSLELSSPLHF. For the CDR3, the DNA is TGTGCCAGCAGCTTAGAACTATCTTCACCCCTCCACTTT.

This clone came up a few times. The V and J genes are TRBV5-1 and TRBJ1-2; 9 positions agree with TRBD1. The CDR3 has 14 residues. Trimming took 0 bases from V and 6 from J; bases not matched to a gene: 3. CDR1 and CDR2 from the germline V gene are SGHRS and YFSETQ. CDR3 residues: CASSLGQGVHGYTF. The CDR3 nucleotides read TGCGCCAGCAGCTTGGGACAGGGGGTCCATGGCTACACCTTC.

This chain links TRBV4-1 with TRBJ2-5; the match to TRBD1 covers 10 bases. The DNA end favors TRBJ2-7, so the J call may be wrong. The CDR3 runs 14 residues. CDR1 is MGHRA and CDR2 is YSYEKL in the germline V gene. CDR3 protein: CASSSGTGAYEQYF. Written as DNA, the CDR3 is TGCGCCAGCAGCTCCGGGACAGGGGCCTACGAGCAGTACTTC.

This clone has a single count. The chain recombines TRBV7-6 with TRBJ1-5, with 8 bases that match TRBD1. The CDR3 is made up of 14 amino acids. The V gene's germline CDR1 is SGHVS and CDR2 FNYEAQ. Trimming removed 5 bases from V and 3 bases from J; junction bases left unmatched: 3. CDR3 protein: CASSPQGANQPQHF. The CDR3 DNA reads as TGTGCCAGCAGCCCCCAGGGGGCCAATCAGCCCCAGCATTTT.

The V and J genes are TRBV27 and TRBJ2-7; D possibly corresponds to TRBD1 (6 bases). Trimming took 1 base from V and 2 from J, leaving 9 bases between them. Germline values: CDR1 MNHEY, CDR2 SMNVEV (reference sequence). There are 14 residues in the CDR3. CDR3 nucleotides: TGTGCCAGCAGTTTATATCGGACAGCCTACGAGCAGTACTTC. It translates to CASSLYRTAYEQYF.

J is TRBJ1-1 and V is TRBV2; 7 positions agree with TRBD1. The V gene's germline CDR1 is SNHLY and CDR2 FYNNEI. CDR3 length: 14 residues. V lost 5 bases to trimming and J lost 0 bases; unmatched junction nucleotides: 3. In DNA form, the CDR3 reads TGTGCCAGCAGTACGGACAGGATGAACACTGAAGCTTTCTTT. The encoded protein is CASSTDRMNTEAFF.

The rearrangement joins TRBV19 to TRBJ1-1; 7 nucleotides agree with TRBD1. The J segment lost 8 bases and the V segment lost 3 bases, leaving 12 bases of the junction unmatched. There are 15 residues in the CDR3. CDR1 and CDR2 from the germline V gene are LNHDA and SQIVND (reference sequence). The CDR3 here is CASSMGGRGTAEAFF. For the CDR3, the DNA is TGTGCCAGTAGTATGGGAGGCAGGGGGACCGCCGAAGCTTTCTTT.

The V and J genes are TRBV19 and TRBJ2-2, with D possibly being TRBD2 (5 bases). Per germline, CDR1 LNHDA and CDR2 SQIVND (reference sequence). V shed 3 bases and J shed 1 base, with 12 bases lying between them. CDR3 length: 16 residues. For the CDR3, the DNA is TGTGCCAGTAGTATTAACGGGGATTGGAACACCGGGGAGCTGTTTTTT. This translates into CASSINGDWNTGELFF.

V gene TRBV6-6 combines with J gene TRBJ2-5; D is perhaps TRBD1 (6 bases). The CDR3 contains 14 residues. Germline CDR1 and CDR2: MNHNY and SVGAGI (reference sequence). With 2 bases removed from V and 6 bases from J, the gap between germline ends came to 13 bases. The CDR3 DNA reads TGTGCCAGCAGTTACCTCGACAGGAAAAAGACCCAGTACTTC. The encoded protein is CASSYLDRKKTQYF.

This clone was observed a handful of times. The chain has TRBV5-1 and TRBJ2-7; a possible D gene is TRBD1 (6 bases). The CDR3 extends over 15 amino acids. From germline, CDR1 is SGHRS and CDR2 YFSETQ. The germline V and J ends were trimmed by 5 bases and 0 bases, with 15 bases remaining between them. The CDR3 loop reads CASRSGQTGSYEQYF. CDR3 sequence (DNA): TGCGCCAGCAGATCAGGACAGACGGGCTCCTACGAGCAGTACTTC.

The sample holds a few counts of this clone. The rearrangement uses TRBV7-8 and TRBJ1-6, with TRBD1 as a possible D gene (5 bases). The germline V gene has CDR1 SGHVS and CDR2 FQNEAQ. V lost 1 base, J lost 7 bases, and 11 bases lay in between. There are 15 residues in the CDR3. CDR3 sequence: CASSLEGTLNSPLHF. In DNA, the CDR3 is TGTGCCAGCAGCTTAGAAGGGACTTTGAATTCACCCCTCCACTTT. Full variable domain (missing parts from reference TRBV7-8 and TRBJ1-6): GAGVSQSPRYKVAKRGQDVALRCDPISGHVSLFWYQQALGQGPEFLTYFQNEAQLDKSGLPSDRFFAERPEGSVSTLKIQRTQQEDSAVYLCASSLEGTLNSPLHFGNGTRLTVT.

CDR3 sequence reads: CASSQVAASPLHF. The CDR3 DNA reads as TGCGCCAGCAGCCAAGTAGCCGCTTCACCCCTCCACTTT. The chain recombines TRBV4-1 with TRBJ1-6; D is uncertain. Germline CDR1 reads MGHRA; CDR2 reads YSYEKL. The ends were cut back, 1 base at V and 9 bases at J, with 7 bases in the middle. The CDR3 is made up of 13 amino acids.

This chain joins TRBV10-2 and TRBJ1-2; the D gene is possibly TRBD1 (5 bases). V lost 3 bases, J lost 4 bases, and 9 bases lay in between. Germline lookup yields CDR1 WSHSY and CDR2 SAAADI. This CDR3 region has 13 residues. CDR3 region: CASSDPGIYGYTF. In nucleotides, the CDR3 is TGCGCCAGCAGTGATCCAGGGATCTATGGCTACACCTTC.

The chain is built from TRBV18 and TRBJ2-5; TRBD2 matches 7 bases. After removal of 4 bases from V and 1 base from J, the junction contained 6 bases not matched to a gene. The CDR3 is 15 amino acids. CDR1 and CDR2 (germline): KGHSH, LQKENI. As DNA, the CDR3 is TGTGCCAGCTCACGGGCTAGCGGCCTCCAAGAGACCCAGTACTTC. Amino acids: CASSRASGLQETQYF.

The rearrangement links TRBV19 to TRBJ2-2; tentatively, D is TRBD2 (5 bases). The CDR3 is 15 residues long. CDR1 and CDR2 (germline): LNHDA, SQIVND (reference sequence). V was clipped by 4 bases and J by 0 bases, with 9 bases between them. The CDR3 DNA follows: TGTGCCAGTAGTACTGTCGGGGCGAACACCGGGGAGCTGTTTTTT. Translation: CASSTVGANTGELFF.

This clone was recorded once. The chain combines TRBV7-3 with TRBJ2-1; 7 bases are shared with TRBD1. The germline V gene encodes CDR1 SGHTA and CDR2 FQGTGA. V was clipped by 4 bases and J by 5 bases; unmatched bases: 5. The CDR3 has 14 amino acids. CDR3 nucleotides: TGTGCCAGCAGCTCCAGACAGGGAAACAATGAGCAGTTCTTC. This sequence encodes CASSSRQGNNEQFF.